This record concerns one T cell receptor beta chain sequence. These data originate in a study of shared clonotypes between healthy human individuals. The CDR3 covers 15 residues. The junction had 4 bases not matched to a gene; V was cut back by 2 bases and J by 4 bases. Germline CDR1 KGHSH, CDR2 LQKENI. The authors split each subset's genomic DNA evenly across several immunoSEQ plates. Produced via immunoSEQ multiplex PCR; TCRdb's table is partial and in-frame only. The sample holds roughly 2,500,000 clones, 93% seen once. V and J are TRBV18 and TRBJ2-2, with 7 nucleotides matching TRBD2. Input material: naive CD4+ T cells from PBMCs. The subset: CD45RA+ positively selected. This clonotype was obtained from a young man in good health. Some clones in this sample may be carry-over from other donors' samples. As DNA, the CDR3 is TGTGCCAGCTCACCAATGCTAGCGGTCACCGGGGAGCTGTTTTTT. As protein: CASSPMLAVTGELFF.